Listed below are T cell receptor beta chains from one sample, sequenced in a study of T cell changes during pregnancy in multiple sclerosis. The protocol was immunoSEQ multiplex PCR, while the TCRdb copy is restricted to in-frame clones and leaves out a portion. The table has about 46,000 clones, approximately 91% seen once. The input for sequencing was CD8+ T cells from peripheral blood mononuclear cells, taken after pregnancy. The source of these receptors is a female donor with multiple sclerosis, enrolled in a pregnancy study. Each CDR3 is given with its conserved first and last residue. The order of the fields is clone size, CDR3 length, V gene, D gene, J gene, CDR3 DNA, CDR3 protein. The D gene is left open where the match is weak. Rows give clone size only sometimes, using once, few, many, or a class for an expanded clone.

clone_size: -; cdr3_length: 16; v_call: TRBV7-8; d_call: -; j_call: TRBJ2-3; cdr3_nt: TGTGCCAGCAGCGCCAACCTAGCGCACTTGACAGATACGCAGTATTTT; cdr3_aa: CASSANLAHLTDTQYF
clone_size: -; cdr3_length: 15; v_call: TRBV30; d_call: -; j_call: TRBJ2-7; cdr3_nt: TGTGCCTGGAGTGTAGGCCAAGGGGTCAACCACGAGCAGTACTTC; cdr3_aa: CAWSVGQGVNHEQYF
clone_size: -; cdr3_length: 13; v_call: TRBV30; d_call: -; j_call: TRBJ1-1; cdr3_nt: TGTGCCTGGAACCGGAGGGGCTACACTGAAGCTTTCTTT; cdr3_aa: CAWNRRGYTEAFF
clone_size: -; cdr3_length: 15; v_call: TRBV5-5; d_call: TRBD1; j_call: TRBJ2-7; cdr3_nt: TGTGCCAGCACGCTGGTCGGGACAGGGTACCACGAGCAGTACTTC; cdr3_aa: CASTLVGTGYHEQYF
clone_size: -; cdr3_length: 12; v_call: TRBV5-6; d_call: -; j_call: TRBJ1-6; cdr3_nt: TGTGCCAGCAGCTTGGCGAATTCACCCCTCCACTTT; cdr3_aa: CASSLANSPLHF
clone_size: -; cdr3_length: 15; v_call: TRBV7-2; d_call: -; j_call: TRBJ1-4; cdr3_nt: TGTGCCAGCAGCTCCGACATCACTTACAATGAAAAACTGTTTTTT; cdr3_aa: CASSSDITYNEKLFF
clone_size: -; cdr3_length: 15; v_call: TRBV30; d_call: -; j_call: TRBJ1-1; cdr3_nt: TGTGCCTGGAGTGGTGACAGGTTCCTGAACACTGAAGCTTTCTTT; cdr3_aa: CAWSGDRFLNTEAFF
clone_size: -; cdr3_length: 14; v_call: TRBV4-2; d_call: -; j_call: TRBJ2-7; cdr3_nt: TGTGCCAGCAGCCAGGGGACAAGGGATTACGAGCAGTACTTC; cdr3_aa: CASSQGTRDYEQYF
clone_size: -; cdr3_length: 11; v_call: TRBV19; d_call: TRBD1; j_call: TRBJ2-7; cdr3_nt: TGTGCCAGTGGGGACAGCTACGAGCAGTACTTC; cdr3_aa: CASGDSYEQYF
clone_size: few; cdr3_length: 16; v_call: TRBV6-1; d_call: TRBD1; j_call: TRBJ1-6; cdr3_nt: TGTGCCAGCAGTGCTGAAGAAGGGGGCGGGAATTCACCCCTCCACTTT; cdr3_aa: CASSAEEGGGNSPLHF
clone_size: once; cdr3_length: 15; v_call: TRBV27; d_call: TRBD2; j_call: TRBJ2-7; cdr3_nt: TGTGCCAGCAGTTGGACTAGCGGGAACCCCTACGAGCAGTACTTC; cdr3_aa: CASSWTSGNPYEQYF
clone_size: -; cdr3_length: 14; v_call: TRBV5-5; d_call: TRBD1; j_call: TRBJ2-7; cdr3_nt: TGTGCCAGCAGCTGGGGACAGGAAGCCTACGAGCAGTACTTC; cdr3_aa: CASSWGQEAYEQYF
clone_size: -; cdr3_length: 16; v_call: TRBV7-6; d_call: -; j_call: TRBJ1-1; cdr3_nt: TGTGCCAGCAGCTTAGCTCCAGGGCGGGAGAACACTGAAGCTTTCTTT; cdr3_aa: CASSLAPGRENTEAFF
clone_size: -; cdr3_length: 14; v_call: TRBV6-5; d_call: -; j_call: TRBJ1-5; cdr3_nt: TGTGCCAGCAGTTACGGGCAGGGGAATCAGCCCCAGCATTTT; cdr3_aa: CASSYGQGNQPQHF
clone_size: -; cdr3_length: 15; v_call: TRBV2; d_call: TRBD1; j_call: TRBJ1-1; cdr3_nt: TGTGCCAGCAGTGCCTCGGACAGGGCTGGCACTGAAGCTTTCTTT; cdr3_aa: CASSASDRAGTEAFF
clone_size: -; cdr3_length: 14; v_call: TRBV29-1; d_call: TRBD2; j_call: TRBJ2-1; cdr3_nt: TGCAGCGTCGTACTAGCGGGATCCTACAATGAGCAGTTCTTC; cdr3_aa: CSVVLAGSYNEQFF
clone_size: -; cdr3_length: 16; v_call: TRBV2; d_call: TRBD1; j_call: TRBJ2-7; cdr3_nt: TGTGCCAGCAGTGGTCCAGGGGGACAGGGTCTCGACGAGCAGTACTTC; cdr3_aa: CASSGPGGQGLDEQYF
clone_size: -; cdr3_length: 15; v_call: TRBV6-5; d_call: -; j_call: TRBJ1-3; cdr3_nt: TGTGCCAGCAGGGGGTGGTTCTCACAGGACAACACCATATATTTT; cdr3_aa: CASRGWFSQDNTIYF
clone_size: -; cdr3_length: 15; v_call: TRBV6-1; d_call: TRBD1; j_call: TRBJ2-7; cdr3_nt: TGTGCCAGCAGTGATGACAGGGCCGAGACCTACGAGCAGTACTTC; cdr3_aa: CASSDDRAETYEQYF
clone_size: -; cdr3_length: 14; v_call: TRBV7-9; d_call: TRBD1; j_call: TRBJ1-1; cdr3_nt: TGTGCCAGCAGCTTAGCAACCGGGACAGATGAAGCTTTCTTT; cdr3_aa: CASSLATGTDEAFF
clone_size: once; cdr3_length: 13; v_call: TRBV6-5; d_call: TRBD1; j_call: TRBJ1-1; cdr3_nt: TGTGCCAGCAGTCTGACAGGGAAGGATGAAGCTTTCTTT; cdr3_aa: CASSLTGKDEAFF
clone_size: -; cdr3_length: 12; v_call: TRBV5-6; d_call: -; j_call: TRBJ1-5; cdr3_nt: TGTGCCAGCAGGGCAGGGAATCAGCCCCAGCATTTT; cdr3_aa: CASRAGNQPQHF
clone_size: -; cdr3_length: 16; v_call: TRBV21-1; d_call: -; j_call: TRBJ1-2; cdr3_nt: TGTGCCAGCAGCCTCCGGGACAGGGATAGTAAGGCCGGCTACACCTTC; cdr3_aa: CASSLRDRDSKAGYTF
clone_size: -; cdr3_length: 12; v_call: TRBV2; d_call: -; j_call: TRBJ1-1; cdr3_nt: TGTGCCAGCGTCCAGCCGGGCACTGAAGCTTTCTTT; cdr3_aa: CASVQPGTEAFF
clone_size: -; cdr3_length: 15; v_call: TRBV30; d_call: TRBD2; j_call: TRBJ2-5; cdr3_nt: TGTGCCTGGTGTCTAGCGGGAGGACTGCAAGAGACCCAGTACTTC; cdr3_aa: CAWCLAGGLQETQYF
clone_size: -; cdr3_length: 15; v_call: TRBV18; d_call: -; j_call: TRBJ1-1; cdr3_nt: TGTGCCAGCTCGCACGACGGGGTAATGAACACTGAAGCTTTCTTT; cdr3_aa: CASSHDGVMNTEAFF
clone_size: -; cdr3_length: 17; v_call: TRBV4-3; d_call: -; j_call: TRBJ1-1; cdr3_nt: TGCGCCAGCAGCCAAGATCGAGGACAACCTGGGAACACTGAAGCTTTCTTT; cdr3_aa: CASSQDRGQPGNTEAFF
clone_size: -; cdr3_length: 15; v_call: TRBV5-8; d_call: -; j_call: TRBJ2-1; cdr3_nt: TGTGCCAGCAGCTGGGGGGGCAGCAATTACAATGAGCAGTTCTTC; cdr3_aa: CASSWGGSNYNEQFF
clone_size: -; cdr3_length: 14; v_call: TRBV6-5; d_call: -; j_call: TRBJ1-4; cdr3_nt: TGTGCCAGCAGTTACGGGCAGGGAGGAGAAAAACTGTTTTTT; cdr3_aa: CASSYGQGGEKLFF
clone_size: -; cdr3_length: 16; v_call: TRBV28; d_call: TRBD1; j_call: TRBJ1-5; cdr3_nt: TGTGCCAGCAGTTTACCTGACAGGGGAGAGTGGCAGCCCCAGCATTTT; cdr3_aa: CASSLPDRGEWQPQHF
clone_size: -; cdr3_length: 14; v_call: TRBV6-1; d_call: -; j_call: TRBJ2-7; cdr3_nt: TGTGCCAGCGGGGAAAGGGGTCCAGGGTACGAGCAGTACTTC; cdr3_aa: CASGERGPGYEQYF
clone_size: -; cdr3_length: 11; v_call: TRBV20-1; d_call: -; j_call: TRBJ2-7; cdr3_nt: TGCAGTGCTAGAGTAGACTACGAGCAGTACTTC; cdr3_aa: CSARVDYEQYF
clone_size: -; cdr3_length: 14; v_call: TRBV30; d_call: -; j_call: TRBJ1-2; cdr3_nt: TGTGCCTGGAGGGTAGACACTCCACGGCATGGCTACACCTTC; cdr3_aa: CAWRVDTPRHGYTF
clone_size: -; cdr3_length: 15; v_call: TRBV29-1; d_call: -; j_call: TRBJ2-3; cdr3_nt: TGCAGCGCCGAGGGGGGGCTTTTAGCGACAGATACGCAGTATTTT; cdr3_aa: CSAEGGLLATDTQYF
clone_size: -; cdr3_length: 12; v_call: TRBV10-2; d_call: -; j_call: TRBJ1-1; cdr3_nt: TGCGCCAGCAGTGAACCAGGGACTAAAGCTTTCTTT; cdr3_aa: CASSEPGTKAFF
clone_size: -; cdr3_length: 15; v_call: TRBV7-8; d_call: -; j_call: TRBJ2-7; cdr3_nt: TGTGCCAGCAGCATCGAACAAGGAGGTACCCACGAGCAGTACTTC; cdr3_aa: CASSIEQGGTHEQYF
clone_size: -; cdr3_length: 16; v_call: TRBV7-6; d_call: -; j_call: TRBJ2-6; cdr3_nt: TGTGCCAGCAGCTTAGAGGGAGGAACTGGGGCCAACGTCCTGACTTTC; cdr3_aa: CASSLEGGTGANVLTF
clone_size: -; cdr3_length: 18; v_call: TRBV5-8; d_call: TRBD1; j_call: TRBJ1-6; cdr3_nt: TGTGCCAGCAGCGGGAAACAGACAGGGGAAGTCTATAATTCACCCCTCCACTTT; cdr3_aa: CASSGKQTGEVYNSPLHF
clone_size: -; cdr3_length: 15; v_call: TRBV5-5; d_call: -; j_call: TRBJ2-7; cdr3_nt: TGTGCCAGCAGCTTGGTCTCAGGGGCAAACTACGAGCAGTACTTC; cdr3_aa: CASSLVSGANYEQYF
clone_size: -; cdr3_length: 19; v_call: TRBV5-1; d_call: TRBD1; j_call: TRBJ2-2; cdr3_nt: TGCGCCAGCAGCTTATACCGGACAGGGGGCGGCCTGAACACCGGGGAGCTGTTTTTT; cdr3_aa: CASSLYRTGGGLNTGELFF
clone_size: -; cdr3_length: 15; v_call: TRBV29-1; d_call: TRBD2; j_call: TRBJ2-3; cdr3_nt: TGCAGCGTTGCCCTTAGTGGGGGGGAAGGAGATACGCAGTATTTT; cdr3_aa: CSVALSGGEGDTQYF
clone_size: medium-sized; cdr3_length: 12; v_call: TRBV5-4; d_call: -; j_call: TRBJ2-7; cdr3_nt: TGTGCCAGCAGCTCGGAGGACCTCGAGCAGTACTTC; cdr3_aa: CASSSEDLEQYF
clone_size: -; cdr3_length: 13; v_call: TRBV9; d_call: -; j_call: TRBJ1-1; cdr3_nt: TGTGCCAGCAGCGTCCGGGGGGGCACTGAAGCTTTCTTT; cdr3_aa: CASSVRGGTEAFF
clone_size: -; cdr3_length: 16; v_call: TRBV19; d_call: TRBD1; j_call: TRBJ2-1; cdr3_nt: TGTGCCAGTAGTATAGAAACCCTGACAGGGGGCGATGAGCAGTTCTTC; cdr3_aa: CASSIETLTGGDEQFF
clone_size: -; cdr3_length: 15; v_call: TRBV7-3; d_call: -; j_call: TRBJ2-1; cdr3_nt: TGTGCCAGCAGCTCCGGAGTAGGAGTGTACAATGAGCAGTTCTTC; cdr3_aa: CASSSGVGVYNEQFF
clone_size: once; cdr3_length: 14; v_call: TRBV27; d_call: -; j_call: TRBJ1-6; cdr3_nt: TGTGCCAGCGGAGGTGATTCCTATAATTCACCCCTCCACTTT; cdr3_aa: CASGGDSYNSPLHF
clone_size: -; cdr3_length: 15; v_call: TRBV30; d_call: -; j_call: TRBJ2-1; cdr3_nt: TGTGCCTGGAGTTCCAGACTAGAATCCTACAATGAGCAGTTCTTC; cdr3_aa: CAWSSRLESYNEQFF
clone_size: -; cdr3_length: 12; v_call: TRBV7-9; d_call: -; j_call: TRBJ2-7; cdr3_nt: TGTGCCACCCGGTGTTCTTACTACGAGCAGTACTTC; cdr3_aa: CATRCSYYEQYF
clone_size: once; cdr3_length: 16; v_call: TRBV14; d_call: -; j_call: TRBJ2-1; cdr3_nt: TGTGCCAGCAGCCCTTTGGCACAGGGTTCCTACAATGAGCAGTTCTTC; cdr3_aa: CASSPLAQGSYNEQFF
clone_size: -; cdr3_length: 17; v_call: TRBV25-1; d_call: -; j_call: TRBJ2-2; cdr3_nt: TGTGCCAGCAGTGGCGTATGGGGCGGGACGAACACCGGGGAGCTGTTTTTT; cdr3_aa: CASSGVWGGTNTGELFF
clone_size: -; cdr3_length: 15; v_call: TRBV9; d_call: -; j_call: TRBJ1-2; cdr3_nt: TGTGCCAGCAGCGTAGGAGAGAGGCCCAACTATGGCTACACCTTC; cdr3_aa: CASSVGERPNYGYTF
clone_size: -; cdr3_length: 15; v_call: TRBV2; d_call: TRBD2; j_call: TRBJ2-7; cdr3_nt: TGTGCCAGCAGCTCGACTAGCGGGACCTCCTACGAGCAGTACTTC; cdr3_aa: CASSSTSGTSYEQYF
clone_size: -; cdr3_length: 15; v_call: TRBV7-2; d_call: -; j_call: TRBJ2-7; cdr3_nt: TGTGCCAGCAGCTTAGAGACATACACACTCGTCGAGCAGTACTTC; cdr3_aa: CASSLETYTLVEQYF
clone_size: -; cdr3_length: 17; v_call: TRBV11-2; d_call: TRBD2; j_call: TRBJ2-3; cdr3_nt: TGTGCCAGCAGCTACACTAGCGGGGGGGCCTTTGCAGATACGCAGTATTTT; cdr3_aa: CASSYTSGGAFADTQYF
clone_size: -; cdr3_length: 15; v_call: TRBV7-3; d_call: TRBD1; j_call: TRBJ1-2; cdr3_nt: TGTGCCAGCAGCTTAACGGGAGGGACAGGAGGCGGCTACACCTTC; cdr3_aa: CASSLTGGTGGGYTF